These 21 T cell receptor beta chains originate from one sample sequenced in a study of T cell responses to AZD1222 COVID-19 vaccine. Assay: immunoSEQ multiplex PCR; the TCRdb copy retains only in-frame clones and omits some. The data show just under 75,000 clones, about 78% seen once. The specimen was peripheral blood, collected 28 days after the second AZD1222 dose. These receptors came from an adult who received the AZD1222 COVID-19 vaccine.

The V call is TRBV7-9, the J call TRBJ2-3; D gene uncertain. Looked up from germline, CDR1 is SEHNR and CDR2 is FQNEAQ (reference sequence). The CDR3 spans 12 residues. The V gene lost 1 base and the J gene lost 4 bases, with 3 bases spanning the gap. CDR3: CASSLGPDTQYF. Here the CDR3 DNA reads TGTGCCAGCAGCTTAGGCCCAGATACGCAGTATTTT.

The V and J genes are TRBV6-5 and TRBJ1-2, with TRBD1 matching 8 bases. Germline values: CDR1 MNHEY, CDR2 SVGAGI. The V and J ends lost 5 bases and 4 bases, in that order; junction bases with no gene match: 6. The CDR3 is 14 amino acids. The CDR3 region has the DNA TGTGCCAGCAGTACCCGGGACAGGCTCTATGGCTACACCTTC. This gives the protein CASSTRDRLYGYTF.

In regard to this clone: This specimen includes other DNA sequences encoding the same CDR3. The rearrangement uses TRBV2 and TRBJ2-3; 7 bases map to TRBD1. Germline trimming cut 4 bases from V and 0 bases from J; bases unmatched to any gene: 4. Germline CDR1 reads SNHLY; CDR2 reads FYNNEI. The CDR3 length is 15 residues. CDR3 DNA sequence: TGTGCCAGCAGTGCCGGGACAGCTAGCACAGATACGCAGTATTTT. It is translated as CASSAGTASTDTQYF. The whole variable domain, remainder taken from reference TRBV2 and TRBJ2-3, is EPEVTQTPSHQVTQMGQEVILRCVPISNHLYFYWYRQILGQKVEFLVSFYNNEISEKSEIFDDQFSVERPDGSNFTLKIRSTKLEDSAMYFCASSAGTASTDTQYFGPGTRLTVL.

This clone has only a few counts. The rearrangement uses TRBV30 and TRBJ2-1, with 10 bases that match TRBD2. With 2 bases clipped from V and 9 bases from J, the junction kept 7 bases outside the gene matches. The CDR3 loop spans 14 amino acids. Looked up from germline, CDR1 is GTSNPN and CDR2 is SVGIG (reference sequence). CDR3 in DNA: TGTGCCTGGAGTCCTAGCGGGGGTATCGTTGAGCAGTTCTTC. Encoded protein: CAWSPSGGIVEQFF.

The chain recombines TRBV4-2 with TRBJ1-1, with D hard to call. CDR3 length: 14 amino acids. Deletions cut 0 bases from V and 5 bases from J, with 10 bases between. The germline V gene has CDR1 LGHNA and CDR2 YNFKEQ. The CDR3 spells CASSQDSERTEAFF. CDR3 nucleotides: TGTGCCAGCAGCCAAGATTCAGAGAGAACTGAAGCTTTCTTT.

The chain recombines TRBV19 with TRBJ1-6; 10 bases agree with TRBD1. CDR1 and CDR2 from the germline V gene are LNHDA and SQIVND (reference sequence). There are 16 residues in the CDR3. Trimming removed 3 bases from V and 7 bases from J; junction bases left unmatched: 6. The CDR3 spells CASSIGTGVGNSPLHF. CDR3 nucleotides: TGTGCCAGTAGTATCGGGACAGGGGTAGGAAATTCACCCCTCCACTTT.

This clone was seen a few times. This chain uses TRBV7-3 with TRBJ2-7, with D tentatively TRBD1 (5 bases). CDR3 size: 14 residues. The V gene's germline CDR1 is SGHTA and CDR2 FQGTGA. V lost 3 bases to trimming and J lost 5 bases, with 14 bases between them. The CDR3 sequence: CASSLGYRGDEQYF. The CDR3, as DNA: TGTGCCAGCAGCTTGGGGTATAGGGGTGACGAGCAGTACTTC.

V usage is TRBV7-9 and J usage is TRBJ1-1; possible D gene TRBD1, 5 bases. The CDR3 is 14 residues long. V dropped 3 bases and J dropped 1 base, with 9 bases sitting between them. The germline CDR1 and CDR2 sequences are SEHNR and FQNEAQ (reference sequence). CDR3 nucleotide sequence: TGTGCCAGCAGCTTCGGGGGAGGGAACACTGAAGCTTTCTTT. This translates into CASSFGGGNTEAFF.

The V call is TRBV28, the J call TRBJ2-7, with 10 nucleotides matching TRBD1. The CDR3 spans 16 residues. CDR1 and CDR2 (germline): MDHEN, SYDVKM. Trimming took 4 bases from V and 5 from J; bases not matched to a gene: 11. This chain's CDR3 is CASSSIAGTGDHEQYF. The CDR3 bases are TGTGCCAGCAGTTCAATAGCCGGGACAGGGGACCACGAGCAGTACTTC.

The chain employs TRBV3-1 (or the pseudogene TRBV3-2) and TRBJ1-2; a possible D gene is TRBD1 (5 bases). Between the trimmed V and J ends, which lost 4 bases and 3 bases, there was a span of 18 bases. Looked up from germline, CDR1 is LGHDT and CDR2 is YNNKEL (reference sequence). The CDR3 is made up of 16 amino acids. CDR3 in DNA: TGTGCCAGCAGCCTTCAAGGACAACTGGGGTACTATGGCTACACCTTC. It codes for CASSLQGQLGYYGYTF.

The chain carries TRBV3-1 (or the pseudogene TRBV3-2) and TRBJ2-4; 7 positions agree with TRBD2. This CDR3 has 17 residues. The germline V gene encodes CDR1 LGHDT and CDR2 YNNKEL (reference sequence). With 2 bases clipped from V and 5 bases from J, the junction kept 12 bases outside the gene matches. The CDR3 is CASSQSVGGNIENIQYF. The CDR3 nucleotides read TGTGCCAGCAGCCAATCGGTGGGGGGGAATATCGAAAACATTCAGTACTTC.

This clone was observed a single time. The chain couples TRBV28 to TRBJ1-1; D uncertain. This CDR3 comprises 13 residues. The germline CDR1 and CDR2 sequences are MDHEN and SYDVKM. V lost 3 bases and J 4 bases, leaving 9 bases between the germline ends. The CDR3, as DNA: TGTGCCAGCAGTTTCCGGACTCTCACTGAAGCTTTCTTT. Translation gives CASSFRTLTEAFF.

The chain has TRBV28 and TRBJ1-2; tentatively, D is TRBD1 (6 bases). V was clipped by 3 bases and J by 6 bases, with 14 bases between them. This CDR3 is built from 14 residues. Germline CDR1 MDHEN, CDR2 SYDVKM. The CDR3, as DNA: TGTGCCAGCAGTTTTACAGGGAGGGGCGATGGCTACACCTTC. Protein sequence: CASSFTGRGDGYTF.

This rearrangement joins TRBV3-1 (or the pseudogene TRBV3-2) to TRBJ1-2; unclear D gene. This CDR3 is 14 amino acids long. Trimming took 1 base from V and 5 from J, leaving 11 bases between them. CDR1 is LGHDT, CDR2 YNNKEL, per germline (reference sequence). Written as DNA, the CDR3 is TGTGCCAGCAGCCAAGCTGACGGGGTTTATGGCTACACCTTC. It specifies CASSQADGVYGYTF.

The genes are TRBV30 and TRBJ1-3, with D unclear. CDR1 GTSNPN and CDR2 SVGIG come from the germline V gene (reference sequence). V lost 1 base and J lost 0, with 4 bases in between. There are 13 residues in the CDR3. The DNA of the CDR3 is TGTGCCTGGAGTGGCCTCTCTGGAAACACCATATATTTT. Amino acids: CAWSGLSGNTIYF.

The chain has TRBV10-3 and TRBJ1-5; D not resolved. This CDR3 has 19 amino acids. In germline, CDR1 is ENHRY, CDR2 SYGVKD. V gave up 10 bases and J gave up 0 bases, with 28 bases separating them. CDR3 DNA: TGTGCCACCCCCGGCAGTCCAGATATATACTTATATAGCAATCAGCCCCAGCATTTT. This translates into CATPGSPDIYLYSNQPQHF.

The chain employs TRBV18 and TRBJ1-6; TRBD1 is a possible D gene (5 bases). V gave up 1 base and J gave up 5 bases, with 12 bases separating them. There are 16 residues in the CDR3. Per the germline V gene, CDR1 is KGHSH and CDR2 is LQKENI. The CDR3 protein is CASSPLQGRDNSPLHF. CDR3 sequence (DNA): TGTGCCAGCTCACCACTTCAAGGCAGGGATAATTCACCCCTCCACTTT.

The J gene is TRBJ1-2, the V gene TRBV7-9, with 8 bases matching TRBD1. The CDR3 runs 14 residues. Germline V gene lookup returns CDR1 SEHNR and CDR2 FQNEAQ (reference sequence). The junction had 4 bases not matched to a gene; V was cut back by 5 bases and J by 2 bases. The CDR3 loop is CASSPGQENYGYTF. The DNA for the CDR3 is TGTGCCAGCAGCCCGGGACAGGAGAACTATGGCTACACCTTC.

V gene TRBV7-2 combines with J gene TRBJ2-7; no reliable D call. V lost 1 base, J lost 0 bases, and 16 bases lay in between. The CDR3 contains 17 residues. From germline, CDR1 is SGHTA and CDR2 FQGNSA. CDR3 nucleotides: TGTGCCAGCAGCTTAGGAGTGAGTGGGCCCCGCTCCTACGAGCAGTACTTC. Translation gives CASSLGVSGPRSYEQYF.

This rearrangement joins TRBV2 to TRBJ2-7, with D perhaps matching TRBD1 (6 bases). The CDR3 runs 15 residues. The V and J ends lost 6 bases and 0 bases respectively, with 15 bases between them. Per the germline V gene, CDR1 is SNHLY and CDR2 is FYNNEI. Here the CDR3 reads CASSADRISSYEQYF. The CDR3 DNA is TGTGCCAGCAGCGCTGACAGGATAAGCTCCTACGAGCAGTACTTC.

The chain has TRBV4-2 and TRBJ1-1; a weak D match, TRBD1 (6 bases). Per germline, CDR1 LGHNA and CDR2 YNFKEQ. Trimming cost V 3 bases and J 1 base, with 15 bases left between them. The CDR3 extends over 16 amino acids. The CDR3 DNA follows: TGTGCCAGCAGCCAGACCCCCGACAGGAAGAACACTGAAGCTTTCTTT. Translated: CASSQTPDRKNTEAFF.